The 18 T cell receptor beta chains in this list originate from one sample, sequenced in a study of brain T cells in children with intractable seizures. The sample's time point: blood from clinic visit 5 months post-surgery; TSC patient then seizure free. Profiling relied on immunoSEQ multiplex PCR, and the TCRdb table lists in-frame clones only, not all of them. Found here are hundreds of thousands of clones, about 93% of them singletons; the top ten hold around 6%. Sequences were derived from peripheral blood, sampled 4 to 5 months after surgery. The receptor set was obtained from a boy in the first two years of life with tuberous sclerosis and intractable seizures.

CDR3 residues: CASSLPSTGIVHGYTF. CDR3 DNA: TGTGCCAGCAGCTTACCCTCGACAGGAATAGTCCATGGCTACACCTTC. The chain recombines TRBV5-4 with TRBJ1-2; D is possibly TRBD1 (6 bases). The CDR3 runs to 16 residues. V lost 2 bases and J lost 6, with 20 bases in between. CDR1 and CDR2 from the germline V gene are SGHNT and YYREEE (reference sequence).

This clone has a single count. The chain links TRBV7-9 to TRBJ2-5; a weak D match, TRBD2 (6 bases). The CDR3 extends over 14 amino acids. Trimming removed 4 bases at V and 0 bases at J, with 9 bases between. The germline V gene encodes CDR1 SEHNR and CDR2 FQNEAQ (reference sequence). The CDR3 nucleotides read TGTGCCAGCAGCTGGGGGGTGTACCAAGAGACCCAGTACTTC. Residues: CASSWGVYQETQYF.

A few counts support this clone. The chain has TRBV6-1 and TRBJ2-7; D not resolved. The CDR3 loop spans 14 amino acids. V was trimmed by 1 base and J by 5 bases, leaving 12 bases between them. In germline, CDR1 is MNHNS, CDR2 SASEGT. Here the CDR3 reads CASSEGHLANEQYF. The CDR3 DNA reads TGTGCCAGCAGTGAAGGACACCTGGCTAACGAGCAGTACTTC.

The chain is built from TRBV29-1 and TRBJ2-5; D is unclear. Per germline, CDR1 SQVTM and CDR2 ANQGSEA. The CDR3 is 15 residues long. The V and J ends lost 4 bases and 2 bases respectively, with 17 bases between them. DNA for the CDR3: TGCAGCGTTGTAGGCGACGATACAGAACAAGAGACCCAGTACTTC. This sequence encodes CSVVGDDTEQETQYF.

This clone was found once. V usage is TRBV5-6 and J usage is TRBJ2-5; tentatively, D is TRBD2 (5 bases). The CDR3 loop spans 12 amino acids. V was pared by 5 bases and J by 5 bases, with 10 bases between. Germline V gene sequence: CDR1 SGHDT, CDR2 YYEEEE. The CDR3 protein is CASRYGMETQYF. The CDR3 region has the DNA TGTGCCAGCAGATACGGGATGGAGACCCAGTACTTC. Based on the CDR3 plus reference TRBV5-6 and TRBJ2-5, the full variable domain is DAGVTQSPTHLIKTRGQQVTLRCSPKSGHDTVSWYQQALGQGPQFIFQYYEEEERQRGNFPDRFSGHQFPNYSSELNVNALLLGDSALYLCASRYGMETQYFGPGTRLLVL.

This clone was picked up one time. V gene TRBV6-1 combines with J gene TRBJ1-1; D remains unclear. The CDR3 extends over 14 amino acids. From germline, CDR1 is MNHNS and CDR2 SASEGT. Trimming pared 1 base from V and 5 bases from J, leaving 11 bases between. CDR3 coding DNA: TGTGCCAGCAGTGAAGATCGGGGATGGACTGAAGCTTTCTTT. This translates into CASSEDRGWTEAFF.

CDR3 DNA: TGTGCCAGCAGTGAAGAGCCTGTGGGGGAGCAGTTCTTC. Translated, it gives CASSEEPVGEQFF. This chain connects TRBV2 to TRBJ2-1; D not resolved. The CDR3 totals 13 residues. Trimming took off 1 base at V and 10 bases at J, with 11 bases between the two ends. Germline V lookup: CDR1 SNHLY, CDR2 FYNNEI. Looking up the rest from reference TRBV2 and TRBJ2-1 gives the full variable domain: EPEVTQTPSHQVTQMGQEVILRCVPISNHLYFYWYRQILGQKVEFLVSFYNNEISEKSEIFDDQFSVERPDGSNFTLKIRSTKLEDSAMYFCASSEEPVGEQFFGPGTRLTVL.

This clone has more than one count but fewer than ten. V usage is TRBV7-2 and J usage is TRBJ1-2, with no clear D. Trimming stripped 3 bases from V and 5 bases from J, with 7 bases between. CDR3 length: 12 amino acids. Germline-derived CDR1 and CDR2 are SGHTA and FQGNSA. Here the CDR3 DNA reads TGTGCCAGCAGCTTTCAGGAATATGGCTACACCTTC. The encoded protein is CASSFQEYGYTF.

CDR3 in amino acids: CASGLGRNEQFF. Written as DNA, the CDR3 is TGTGCCAGCGGACTGGGGCGGAATGAGCAGTTCTTC. The chain links TRBV2 to TRBJ2-1, with D perhaps matching TRBD1 or TRBD2 (5 bases each). In germline, CDR1 is SNHLY, CDR2 FYNNEI. The CDR3 has 12 residues. Trimming stripped 8 bases from V and 7 bases from J, with 12 bases between.

This sequence joins TRBV5-1 and TRBJ2-7; TRBD2 matches at 8 bases. This CDR3 is built from 14 residues. Germline values: CDR1 SGHRS, CDR2 YFSETQ. V lost 4 bases, J lost 5 bases, and 8 bases stayed unmatched. Here the CDR3 DNA reads TGCGCCAGCAGCCCGGGACTAGGGTCCCACGAGCAGTACTTC. Its translation is CASSPGLGSHEQYF.

This chain connects TRBV15 to TRBJ2-2, with D hard to call. This CDR3 is 13 amino acids long. Trimming left V 6 bases short and J 2 bases short, with 7 bases between. Germline CDR1 and CDR2: LNHNV and YYDKDF (reference sequence). The CDR3 here is CATSEHNTGELFF. Here the CDR3 DNA reads TGTGCCACCAGTGAGCATAACACCGGGGAGCTGTTTTTT.

J is TRBJ2-1 and V is TRBV11-2, with 9 bases that match TRBD1. The CDR3 runs to 17 residues. Trimming cost V 1 base and J 5 bases; bases outside gene matches: 9. Per germline, CDR1 SGHAT and CDR2 FQNNGV. CDR3 DNA sequence: TGTGCCAGCAGCTTAGTAGTAGCCGGGGACAGGGACAATGAGCAGTTCTTC. It specifies CASSLVVAGDRDNEQFF.

This chain joins TRBV19 and TRBJ1-4; unclear D gene. V was pared by 9 bases and J by 0 bases, with 17 bases between. Germline V lookup: CDR1 LNHDA, CDR2 SQIVND (reference sequence). This CDR3 is 16 amino acids long. CDR3 DNA: TGTGCCAGCGACGTGGGTGGCGGCGCAACTAATGAAAAACTGTTTTTT. As protein: CASDVGGGATNEKLFF.

The V gene is TRBV12-3 or TRBV12-4, the J gene TRBJ1-1, with D unresolved. V lost 3 bases and J 11 bases, leaving 10 bases between the germline ends. This CDR3 is built from 11 residues. The CDR3 sequence: CASSFGVAAFF. The CDR3 DNA reads TGTGCCAGCAGTTTCGGGGTAGCCGCTTTCTTT.

The rearrangement joins TRBV7-3 to TRBJ2-2; D possibly corresponds to TRBD2 (5 bases). V lost 0 bases and J lost 8, with 13 bases in between. This CDR3 has 15 amino acids. Germline-derived CDR1 and CDR2 are SGHTA and FQGTGA. CDR3 loop: CASSLTFTSQGELFF. The DNA of the CDR3 is TGTGCCAGCAGCTTAACGTTCACTAGTCAGGGGGAGCTGTTTTTT. The full variable domain, completed using reference TRBV7-3 and TRBJ2-2, is GAGVSQTPSNKVTEKGKYVELRCDPISGHTALYWYRQSLGQGPEFLIYFQGTGAADDSGLPNDRFFAVRPEGSVSTLKIQRTERGDSAVYLCASSLTFTSQGELFFGEGSRLTVL.

DNA for the CDR3: TGCGCCAGCAGCTCTTGGGACAGGGATGGCTACACCTTC. This gives the protein CASSSWDRDGYTF. The chain has TRBV4-1 and TRBJ1-2; 9 bases line up with TRBD1. CDR1 and CDR2 from the germline V gene are MGHRA and YSYEKL. CDR3 length: 13 amino acids. The trim removed 5 bases at V and 6 bases at J, leaving 4 bases unmatched.

V usage is TRBV4-1 and J usage is TRBJ2-7, with D unclear. The CDR3 consists of 15 residues. Trimming took 0 bases from V and 1 from J, leaving 10 bases between them. The germline V gene encodes CDR1 MGHRA and CDR2 YSYEKL. DNA of the CDR3: TGCGCCAGCAGCCAAGATGCCATGGATTCCTACGAGCAGTACTTC. Translation gives CASSQDAMDSYEQYF.

The rearrangement uses TRBV5-4 and TRBJ1-1; D is undetermined. V dropped 1 base and J dropped 0 bases, with 7 bases sitting between them. This CDR3 contains 14 residues. Germline lookup yields CDR1 SGHNT and CDR2 YYREEE (reference sequence). The CDR3 is CASSLSKMNTEAFF. Written as DNA, the CDR3 is TGTGCCAGCAGCTTGTCGAAGATGAACACTGAAGCTTTCTTT.